The subject of this entry is one T cell receptor beta chain. The antigen it binds to is not known. No much larger clone exists at a distance of one base, and base qualities are not known. For commercial TCRB immunosequencing, 450 to 550 nanograms of biopsy DNA were submitted for each sample. Adaptive Biotechnology amplified CDR3 regions from genomic DNA with a two-step multiplex PCR that controlled for amplification bias. The first PCR used primers for every V and J gene segment; the second PCR added barcodes and Illumina adapters. CDR3 libraries were sequenced using an Illumina instrument. In the source study's methods: Vendor-provided pipelines were combined with custom analysis of raw data in R/Bioconductor under R version 3.3.0. Clonality, which ranges from 0 to 1, was calculated as the inverse of the normalised Shannon entropy across all productive clones. The repertoire share taken up by the top 100 clones defined high-frequency clones, and only clones that passed a 95% confidence test were kept. The Simpson index measured repertoire diversity, and the Morisita-Horn index measured overlap between samples. Held by TCRdb, this immuneACCESS table contains in-frame sequences only and omits some clones. Under half of the omission traces to an unresolved V gene where checked; the cause of the rest is unknown. V, J and clone size derive from that table, while D and trimming were established from the DNA sequence. The table for this sample lists about 8,200 clones; roughly 95% of them were counted only once. The ten largest make up around 0.22% of the sample.

The germline V gene provides CDR1 KGHSH and CDR2 LQKENI. The junction shows trimming of 1 base on V and 1 base on J, plus 6 bases between the germline ends. The CDR3 holds 14 amino acids from the cysteine to the phenylalanine. The entry retains the CDR3 DNA only, 42 bases that are in frame from base 1. This record belongs to a study of T cell repertoires in ileal Crohn's disease (dated by TCRdb to between 2018 and 2021). Study-wide context: Median disease duration was about eight years, and roughly 35% of patients were identified as active smokers at the time of surgery. Endoscopic postoperative recurrence was defined by a Rutgeerts score above i0. Running in parallel with the study was a multicentre cohort set up to find predictors of early endoscopic recurrence following ileocolonic resection. Postoperative therapy was given to about half of the patients, with thiopurines administered to fewer than 13 patients and anti-TNF agents administered to under 20 patients. All patients had surgery for a complication: stricturing disease in about 60% and penetrating disease in roughly 40%. A total of roughly 170 mucosal samples from around 57 patients were sequenced, collected from several sites on the surgical specimen as well as at postoperative endoscopy. TCR repertoire analysis was done in fewer than 65 Crohn's disease patients from a prospective multicentre cohort.

Eligible patients were adults with ileal or ileocolonic Crohn's disease who had an indication for ileocolonic resection. Before DNA extraction, whole ileal mucosal biopsies were kept frozen at -80 degrees C. Genomic DNA was isolated from frozen whole biopsies using a TRizol-based method, and the DNA was quantified with a NanoDrop 2000 spectrophotometer. Overall results and qualifications from the work: Higher high-frequency clone percentages at surgery were associated with endoscopic recurrence; all patients with clonality above 26.8% (18/57) had recurrence. Compared with CD4 T cells, sorted CD8 T cells contained more high-frequency clones, which suggests that the mucosal expansions were mostly CD8. Only a subgroup of patients, of unstated size, had their mucosal CD4 and CD8 T cells sorted and sequenced. A significantly higher proportion of clonal expansions was observed in active smokers at surgery than in non-smokers (25.9% vs 17.9%, p=0.02).

The sample consisted of ileal tissue. The V and J segments used are TRBV18 and TRBJ2-3; TRBD2 is a possible D gene, resting on 6 matching bases. The receptor was derived from an adult with Crohn's disease. The encoded CDR3 is CASSPQRGTDTQYF. Read as DNA, the sequence is TGTGCCAGCTCACCACAGCGGGGCACAGATACGCAGTATTTT.